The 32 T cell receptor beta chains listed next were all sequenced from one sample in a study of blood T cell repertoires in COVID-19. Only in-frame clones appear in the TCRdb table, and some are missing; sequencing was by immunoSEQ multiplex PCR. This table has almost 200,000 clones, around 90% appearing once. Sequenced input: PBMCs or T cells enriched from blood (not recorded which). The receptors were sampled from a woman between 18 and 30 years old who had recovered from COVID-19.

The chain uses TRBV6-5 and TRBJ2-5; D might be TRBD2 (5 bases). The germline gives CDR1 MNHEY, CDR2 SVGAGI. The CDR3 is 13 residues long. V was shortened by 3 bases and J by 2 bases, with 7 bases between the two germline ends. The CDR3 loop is CASSYSGQETQYF. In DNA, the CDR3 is TGTGCCAGCAGTTATTCGGGGCAAGAGACCCAGTACTTC.

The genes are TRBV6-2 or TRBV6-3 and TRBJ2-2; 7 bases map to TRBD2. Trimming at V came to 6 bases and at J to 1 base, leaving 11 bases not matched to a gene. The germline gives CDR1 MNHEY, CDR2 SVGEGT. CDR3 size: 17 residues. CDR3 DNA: TGTGCCAGCAGCCGCCGTTATGGCGGGGGGAACACCGGGGAGCTGTTTTTT. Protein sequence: CASSRRYGGGNTGELFF.

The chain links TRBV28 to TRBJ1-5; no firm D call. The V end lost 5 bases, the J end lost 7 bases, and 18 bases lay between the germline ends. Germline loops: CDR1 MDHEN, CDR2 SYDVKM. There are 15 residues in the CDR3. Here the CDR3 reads CASSREGPGGQPQHF. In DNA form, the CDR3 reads TGTGCCAGCAGTCGGGAGGGCCCGGGCGGGCAGCCCCAGCATTTT.

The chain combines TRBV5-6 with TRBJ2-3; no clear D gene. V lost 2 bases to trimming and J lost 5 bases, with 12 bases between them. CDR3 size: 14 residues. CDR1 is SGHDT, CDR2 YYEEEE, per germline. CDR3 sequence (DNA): TGTGCCAGCAGCTTTTTCGCGGCTAGAGATACGCAGTATTTT. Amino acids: CASSFFAARDTQYF. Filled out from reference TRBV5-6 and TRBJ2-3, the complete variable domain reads DAGVTQSPTHLIKTRGQQVTLRCSPKSGHDTVSWYQQALGQGPQFIFQYYEEEERQRGNFPDRFSGHQFPNYSSELNVNALLLGDSALYLCASSFFAARDTQYFGPGTRLTVL.

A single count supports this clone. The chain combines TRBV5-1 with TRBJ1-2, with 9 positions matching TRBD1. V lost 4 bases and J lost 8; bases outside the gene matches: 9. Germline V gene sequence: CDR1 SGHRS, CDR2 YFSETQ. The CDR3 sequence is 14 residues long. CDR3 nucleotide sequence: TGCGCCAGCAGCGCCGACAGGGGGACCGCCGGCTACACCTTC. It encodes CASSADRGTAGYTF.

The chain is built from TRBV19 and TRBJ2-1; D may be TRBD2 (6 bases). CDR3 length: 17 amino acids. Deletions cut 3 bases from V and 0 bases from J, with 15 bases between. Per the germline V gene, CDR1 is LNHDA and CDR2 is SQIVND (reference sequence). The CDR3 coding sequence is TGTGCCAGTAGTATCCGACCGGACGGGAGCTCCTACAATGAGCAGTTCTTC. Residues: CASSIRPDGSSYNEQFF. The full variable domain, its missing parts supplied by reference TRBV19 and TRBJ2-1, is DGGITQSPKYLFRKEGQNVTLSCEQNLNHDAMYWYRQDPGQGLRLIYYSQIVNDFQKGDIAEGYSVSREKKESFPLTVTSAQKNPTAFYLCASSIRPDGSSYNEQFFGPGTRLTVL.

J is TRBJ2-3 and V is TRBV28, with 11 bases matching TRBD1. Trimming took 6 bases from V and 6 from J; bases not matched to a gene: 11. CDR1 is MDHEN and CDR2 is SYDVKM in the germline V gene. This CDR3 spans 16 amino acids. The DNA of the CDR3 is TGTGCCAGCAGGCAGGGACAGGGGGTGTCTGAGGATACGCAGTATTTT. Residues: CASRQGQGVSEDTQYF. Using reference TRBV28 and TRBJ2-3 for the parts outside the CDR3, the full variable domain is DVKVTQSSRYLVKRTGEKVFLECVQDMDHENMFWYRQDPGLGLRLIYFSYDVKMKEKGDIPEGYSVSREKKERFSLILESASTNQTSMYLCASRQGQGVSEDTQYFGPGTRLTVL.

The CDR3 spells CASSKGQLNSPLHF. The CDR3 DNA follows: TGTGCCAGCAGCAAGGGACAGCTAAATTCACCCCTCCACTTT. The rearrangement links TRBV9 to TRBJ1-6; 7 nucleotides align to TRBD1. With V trimmed by 4 bases and J by 7 bases, 5 bases remained unmatched. The CDR3 covers 14 residues. Germline CDR1 and CDR2: SGDLS and YYNGEE.

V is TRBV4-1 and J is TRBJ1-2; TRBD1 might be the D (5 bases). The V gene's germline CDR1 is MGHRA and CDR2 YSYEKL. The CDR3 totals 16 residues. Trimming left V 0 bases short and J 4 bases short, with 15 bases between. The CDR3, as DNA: TGCGCCAGCAGCCAAGATACTGGGGGGGGAGGCTATGGCTACACCTTC. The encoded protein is CASSQDTGGGGYGYTF.

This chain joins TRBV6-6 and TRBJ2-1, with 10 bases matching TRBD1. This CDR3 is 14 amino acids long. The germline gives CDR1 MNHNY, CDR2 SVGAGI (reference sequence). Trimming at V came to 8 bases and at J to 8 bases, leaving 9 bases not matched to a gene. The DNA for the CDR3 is TGTGCCAGCCGAACGGGACAGGGGAATCATGAGCAGTTCTTC. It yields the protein CASRTGQGNHEQFF.

CDR3 amino acids: CASSMGQGSDTQYF. DNA for the CDR3: TGTGCCAGTAGTATGGGCCAGGGGTCAGATACGCAGTATTTT. The chain is built from TRBV19 and TRBJ2-3, with D possibly matching TRBD1 (6 bases). There are 14 residues in the CDR3. The germline V gene encodes CDR1 LNHDA and CDR2 SQIVND (reference sequence). V shed 3 bases and J shed 4 bases, with 11 bases lying between them.

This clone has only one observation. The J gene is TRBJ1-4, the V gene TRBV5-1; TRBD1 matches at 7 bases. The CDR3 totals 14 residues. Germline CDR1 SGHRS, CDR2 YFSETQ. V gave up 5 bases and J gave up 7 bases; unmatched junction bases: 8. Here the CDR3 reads CASRPDREVEKLFF. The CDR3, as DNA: TGCGCCAGCAGACCAGACAGGGAGGTTGAAAAACTGTTTTTT.

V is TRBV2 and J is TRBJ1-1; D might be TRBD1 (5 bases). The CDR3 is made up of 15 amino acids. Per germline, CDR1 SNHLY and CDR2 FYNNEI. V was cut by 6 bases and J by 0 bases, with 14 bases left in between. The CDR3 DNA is TGTGCCAGCAGAGATAGCAGGGCATTGAACACTGAAGCTTTCTTT. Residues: CASRDSRALNTEAFF. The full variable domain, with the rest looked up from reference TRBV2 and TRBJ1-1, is EPEVTQTPSHQVTQMGQEVILRCVPISNHLYFYWYRQILGQKVEFLVSFYNNEISEKSEIFDDQFSVERPDGSNFTLKIRSTKLEDSAMYFCASRDSRALNTEAFFGQGTRLTVV.

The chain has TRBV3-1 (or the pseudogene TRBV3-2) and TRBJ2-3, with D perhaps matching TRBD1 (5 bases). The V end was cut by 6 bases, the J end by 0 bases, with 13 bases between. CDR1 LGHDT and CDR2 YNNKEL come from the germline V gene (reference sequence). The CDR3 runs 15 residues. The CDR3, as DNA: TGTGCCAGCAGACGACAGCGTACTAGCACAGATACGCAGTATTTT. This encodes CASRRQRTSTDTQYF.

The CDR3 spells CATSRDITEAFF. CDR3 DNA sequence: TGTGCCACCAGCAGAGATATCACTGAAGCTTTCTTT. This chain uses TRBV15 with TRBJ1-1, with unresolved D. The CDR3 is 12 amino acids. Trimming cost V 0 bases and J 4 bases, with 3 bases left between them. From germline, CDR1 is LNHNV and CDR2 YYDKDF (reference sequence). The entire variable domain, with the rest obtained from reference TRBV15 and TRBJ1-1, is as follows: DAMVIQNPRYQVTQFGKPVTLSCSQTLNHNVMYWYQQKSSQAPKLLFHYYDKDFNNEADTPDNFQSRRPNTSFCFLDIRSPGLGDTAMYLCATSRDITEAFFGQGTRLTVV.

The CDR3 nucleotides read TGCGCCAGCAGCCAAGGGGGACTTTGGGGACAGAATTCACCCCTCCACTTT. It is translated as CASSQGGLWGQNSPLHF. The rearrangement links TRBV4-1 to TRBJ1-6, with 7 bases fitting TRBD1. J gave up 7 bases and V 1 base, and 10 bases lay outside the gene matches. The CDR3 totals 17 residues. Looked up from germline, CDR1 is MGHRA and CDR2 is YSYEKL.

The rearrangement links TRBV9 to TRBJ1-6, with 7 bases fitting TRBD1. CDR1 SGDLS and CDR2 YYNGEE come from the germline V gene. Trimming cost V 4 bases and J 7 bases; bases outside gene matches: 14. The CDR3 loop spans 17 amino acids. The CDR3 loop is CASSQSGTVRGNSPLHF. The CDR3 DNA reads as TGTGCCAGCAGCCAGAGTGGGACAGTTAGAGGGAATTCACCCCTCCACTTT. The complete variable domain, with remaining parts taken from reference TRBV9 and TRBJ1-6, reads DSGVTQTPKHLITATGQRVTLRCSPRSGDLSVYWYQQSLDQGLQFLIQYYNGEERAKGNILERFSAQQFPDLHSELNLSSLELGDSALYFCASSQSGTVRGNSPLHFGNGTRLTVT.

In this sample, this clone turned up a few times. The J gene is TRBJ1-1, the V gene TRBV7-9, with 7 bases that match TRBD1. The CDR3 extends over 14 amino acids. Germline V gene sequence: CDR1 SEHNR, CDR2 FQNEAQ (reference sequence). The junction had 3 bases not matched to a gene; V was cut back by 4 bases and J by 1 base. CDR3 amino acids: CASSYDRENTEAFF. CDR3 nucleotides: TGTGCCAGCAGCTACGACAGGGAGAACACTGAAGCTTTCTTT.

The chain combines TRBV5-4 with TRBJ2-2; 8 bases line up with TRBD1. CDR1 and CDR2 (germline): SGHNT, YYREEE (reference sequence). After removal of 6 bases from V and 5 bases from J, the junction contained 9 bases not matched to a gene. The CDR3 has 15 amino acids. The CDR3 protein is CASTERQGYTGELFF. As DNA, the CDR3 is TGTGCCAGCACCGAAAGACAGGGGTATACCGGGGAGCTGTTTTTT.

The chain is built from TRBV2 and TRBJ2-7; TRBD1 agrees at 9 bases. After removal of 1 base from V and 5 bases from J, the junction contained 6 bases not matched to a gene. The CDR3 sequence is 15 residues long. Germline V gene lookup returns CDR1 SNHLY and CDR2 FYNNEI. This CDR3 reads CASSEVRGQGHEQYF. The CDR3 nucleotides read TGTGCCAGCAGTGAAGTCAGGGGACAGGGCCACGAGCAGTACTTC.

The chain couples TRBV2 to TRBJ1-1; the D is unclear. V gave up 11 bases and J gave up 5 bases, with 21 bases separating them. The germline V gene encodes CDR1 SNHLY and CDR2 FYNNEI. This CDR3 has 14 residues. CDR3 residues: CASKEGTARTEAFF. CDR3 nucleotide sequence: TGTGCCTCCAAGGAGGGTACGGCACGTACTGAAGCTTTCTTT. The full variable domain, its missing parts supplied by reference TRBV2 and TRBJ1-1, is EPEVTQTPSHQVTQMGQEVILRCVPISNHLYFYWYRQILGQKVEFLVSFYNNEISEKSEIFDDQFSVERPDGSNFTLKIRSTKLEDSAMYFCASKEGTARTEAFFGQGTRLTVV.

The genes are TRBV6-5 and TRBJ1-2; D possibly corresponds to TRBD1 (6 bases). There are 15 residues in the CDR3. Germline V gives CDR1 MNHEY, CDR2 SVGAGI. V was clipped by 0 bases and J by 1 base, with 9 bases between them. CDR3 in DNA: TGTGCCAGCAGTTACTCCAGACAGGATAACTATGGCTACACCTTC. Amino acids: CASSYSRQDNYGYTF.

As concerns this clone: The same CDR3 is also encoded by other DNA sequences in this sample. The DNA of the CDR3 is TGCGCCAGCAGCTCCACAAGCACAGATACGCAGTATTTT. Translating it yields CASSSTSTDTQYF. The chain is built from TRBV5-1 and TRBJ2-3; D ambiguous. The CDR3 loop spans 13 amino acids. V was trimmed by 3 bases and J by 0 bases, leaving 5 bases between them. Germline values: CDR1 SGHRS, CDR2 YFSETQ.

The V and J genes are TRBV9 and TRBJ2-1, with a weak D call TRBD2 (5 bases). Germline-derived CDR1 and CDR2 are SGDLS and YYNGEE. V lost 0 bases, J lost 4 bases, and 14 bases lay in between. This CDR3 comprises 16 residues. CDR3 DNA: TGTGCCAGCAGCGTAGAACCCATACTAGGGTACAATGAGCAGTTCTTC. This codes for CASSVEPILGYNEQFF. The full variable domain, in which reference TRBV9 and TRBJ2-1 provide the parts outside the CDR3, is DSGVTQTPKHLITATGQRVTLRCSPRSGDLSVYWYQQSLDQGLQFLIQYYNGEERAKGNILERFSAQQFPDLHSELNLSSLELGDSALYFCASSVEPILGYNEQFFGPGTRLTVL.

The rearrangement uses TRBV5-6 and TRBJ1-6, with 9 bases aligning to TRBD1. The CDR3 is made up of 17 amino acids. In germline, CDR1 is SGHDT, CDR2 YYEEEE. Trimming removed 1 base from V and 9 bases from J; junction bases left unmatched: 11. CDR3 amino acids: CASSLLRDRGSGSPLHF. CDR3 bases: TGTGCCAGCAGCTTGCTGCGCGACAGGGGGTCGGGTTCACCCCTCCACTTT.

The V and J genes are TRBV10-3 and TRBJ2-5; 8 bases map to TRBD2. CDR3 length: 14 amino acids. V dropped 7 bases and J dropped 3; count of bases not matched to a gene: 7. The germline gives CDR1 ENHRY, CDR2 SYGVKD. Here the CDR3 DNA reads TGTGCCATCAATCCCGGGGGGGGAAAAGAGACCCAGTACTTC. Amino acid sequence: CAINPGGGKETQYF.

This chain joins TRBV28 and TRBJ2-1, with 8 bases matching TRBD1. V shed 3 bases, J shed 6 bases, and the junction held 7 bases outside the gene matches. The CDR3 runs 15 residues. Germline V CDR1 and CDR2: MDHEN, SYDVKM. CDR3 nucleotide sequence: TGTGCCAGCAGTTTCTCGACAGGGGATAGCAATGAGCAGTTCTTC. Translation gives CASSFSTGDSNEQFF.

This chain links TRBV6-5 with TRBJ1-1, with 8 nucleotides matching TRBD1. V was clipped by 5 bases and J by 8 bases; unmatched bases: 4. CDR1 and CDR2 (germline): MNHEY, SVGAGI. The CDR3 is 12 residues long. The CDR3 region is CASSHGTGEAFF. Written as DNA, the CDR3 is TGTGCCAGCAGTCATGGGACAGGAGAAGCTTTCTTT.

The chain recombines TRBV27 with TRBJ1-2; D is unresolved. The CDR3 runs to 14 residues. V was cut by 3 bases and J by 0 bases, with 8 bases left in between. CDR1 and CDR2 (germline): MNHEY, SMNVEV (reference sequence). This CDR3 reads CASSFGSANYGYTF. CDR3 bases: TGTGCCAGCAGTTTCGGGTCAGCTAACTATGGCTACACCTTC.

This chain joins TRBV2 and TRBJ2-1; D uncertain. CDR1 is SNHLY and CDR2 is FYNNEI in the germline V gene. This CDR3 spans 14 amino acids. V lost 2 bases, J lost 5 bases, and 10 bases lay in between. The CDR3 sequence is CASSELGANNEQFF. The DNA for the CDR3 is TGTGCCAGCAGTGAACTTGGAGCCAACAATGAGCAGTTCTTC.

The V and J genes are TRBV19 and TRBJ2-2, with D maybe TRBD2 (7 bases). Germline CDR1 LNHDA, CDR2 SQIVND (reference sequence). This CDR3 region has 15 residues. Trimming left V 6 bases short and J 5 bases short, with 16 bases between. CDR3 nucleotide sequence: TGTGCCAGTAGCCTTTGGGGGGGGCCAACCGGGGAGCTGTTTTTT. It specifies CASSLWGGPTGELFF.

The CDR3 DNA is TGTGCCAGTCTTTTGCCCGGACACTCTCTAGCCAAAAACATTCAGTACTTC. Encoded protein: CASLLPGHSLAKNIQYF. This chain uses TRBV19 with TRBJ2-4; the D gene is possibly TRBD1 (5 bases). The CDR3 covers 17 residues. With 8 bases removed from V and 0 bases from J, the gap between germline ends came to 20 bases. Germline V gene sequence: CDR1 LNHDA, CDR2 SQIVND (reference sequence).